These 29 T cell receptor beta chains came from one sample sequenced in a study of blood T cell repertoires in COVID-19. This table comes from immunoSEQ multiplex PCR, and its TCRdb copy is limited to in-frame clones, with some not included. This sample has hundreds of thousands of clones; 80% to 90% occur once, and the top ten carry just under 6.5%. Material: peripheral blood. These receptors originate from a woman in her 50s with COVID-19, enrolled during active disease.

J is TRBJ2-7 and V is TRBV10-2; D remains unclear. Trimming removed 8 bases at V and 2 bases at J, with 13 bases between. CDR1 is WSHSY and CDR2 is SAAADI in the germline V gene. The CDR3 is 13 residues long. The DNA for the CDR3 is TGCGCCAGCTCCCCTGCTAGAACCTACGAGCAGTACTTC. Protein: CASSPARTYEQYF.

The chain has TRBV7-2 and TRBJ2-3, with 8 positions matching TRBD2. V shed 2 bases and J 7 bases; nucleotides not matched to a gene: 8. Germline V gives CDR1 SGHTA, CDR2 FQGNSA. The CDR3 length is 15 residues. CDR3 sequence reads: CASSLTREGRYTQYF. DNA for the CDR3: TGTGCCAGCAGCTTAACACGGGAGGGCCGTTATACGCAGTATTTT.

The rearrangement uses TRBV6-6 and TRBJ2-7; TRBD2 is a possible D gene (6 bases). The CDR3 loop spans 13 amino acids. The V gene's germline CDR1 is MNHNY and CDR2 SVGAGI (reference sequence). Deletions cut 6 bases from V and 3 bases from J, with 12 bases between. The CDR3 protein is CASSPFGGYEQYF. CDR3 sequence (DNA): TGTGCCAGCAGCCCATTCGGGGGCTACGAGCAGTACTTC.

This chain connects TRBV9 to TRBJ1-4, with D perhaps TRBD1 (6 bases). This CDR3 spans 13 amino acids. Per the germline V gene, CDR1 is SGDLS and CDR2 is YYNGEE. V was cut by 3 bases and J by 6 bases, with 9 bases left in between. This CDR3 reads CASSGGRDEKLFF. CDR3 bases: TGTGCCAGCAGCGGGGGGCGCGATGAAAAACTGTTTTTT.

DNA for the CDR3: TGTGCCAGCTCACCACAGAGGGCGGGAGGGCCCAATGAGCAGTTCTTC. This encodes CASSPQRAGGPNEQFF. J is TRBJ2-1 and V is TRBV18; 9 nucleotides align to TRBD2. After removal of 1 base from V and 6 bases from J, the junction contained 7 bases not matched to a gene. Germline-derived CDR1 and CDR2 are KGHSH and LQKENI. The CDR3 is 16 residues long.

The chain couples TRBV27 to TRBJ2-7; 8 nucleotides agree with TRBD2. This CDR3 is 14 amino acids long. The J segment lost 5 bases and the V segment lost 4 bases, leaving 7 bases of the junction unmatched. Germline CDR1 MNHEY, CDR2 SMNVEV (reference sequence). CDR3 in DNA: TGTGCCAGCAGTTCTCGGCGGGAGGTCGACGAGCAGTACTTC. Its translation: CASSSRREVDEQYF.

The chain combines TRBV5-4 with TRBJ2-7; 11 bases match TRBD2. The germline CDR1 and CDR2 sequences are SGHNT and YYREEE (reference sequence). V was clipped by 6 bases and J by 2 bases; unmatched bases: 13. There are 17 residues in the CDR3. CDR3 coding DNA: TGTGCCAGCACCATTGGGGGTGGTAGCGGGAGGGCCTACGAGCAGTACTTC. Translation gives CASTIGGGSGRAYEQYF.

CDR3 loop: CASSSLSRADTQYF. DNA for the CDR3: TGTGCCAGCAGCTCGCTTAGCAGGGCAGATACGCAGTATTTT. V is TRBV7-2 and J is TRBJ2-3; D is perhaps TRBD1 (5 bases). The V gene's germline CDR1 is SGHTA and CDR2 FQGNSA. V lost 4 bases and J lost 4, with 12 bases in between. This CDR3 is built from 14 residues.

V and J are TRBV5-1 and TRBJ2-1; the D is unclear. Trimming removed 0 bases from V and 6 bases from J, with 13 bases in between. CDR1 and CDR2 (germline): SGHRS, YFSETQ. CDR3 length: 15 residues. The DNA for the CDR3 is TGCGCCAGCAGCTTGGTCGTGGCAGGTCCCAATGAGCAGTTCTTC. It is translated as CASSLVVAGPNEQFF.

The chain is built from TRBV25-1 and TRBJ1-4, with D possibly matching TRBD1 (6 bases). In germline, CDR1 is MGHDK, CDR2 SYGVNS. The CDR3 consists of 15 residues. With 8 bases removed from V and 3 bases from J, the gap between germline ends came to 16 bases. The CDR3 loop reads CASSPGGSPNEKLFF. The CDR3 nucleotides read TGTGCCAGCTCCCCGGGGGGCAGCCCTAATGAAAAACTGTTTTTT.

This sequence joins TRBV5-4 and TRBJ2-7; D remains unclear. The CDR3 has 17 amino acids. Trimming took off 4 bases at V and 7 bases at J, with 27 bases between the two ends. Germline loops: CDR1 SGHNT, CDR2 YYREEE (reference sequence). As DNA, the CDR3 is TGTGCCAGCAGCCGTACCCGCGCACAACAGTACGTTGAAGAGCAGTACTTC. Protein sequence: CASSRTRAQQYVEEQYF.

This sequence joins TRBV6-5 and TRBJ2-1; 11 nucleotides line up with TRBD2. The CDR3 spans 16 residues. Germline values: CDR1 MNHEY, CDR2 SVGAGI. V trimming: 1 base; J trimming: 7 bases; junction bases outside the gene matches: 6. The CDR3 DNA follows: TGTGCCAGCAGTTACTTCTTAGCGGGAGGGGGGAATGAGCAGTTCTTC. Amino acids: CASSYFLAGGGNEQFF.

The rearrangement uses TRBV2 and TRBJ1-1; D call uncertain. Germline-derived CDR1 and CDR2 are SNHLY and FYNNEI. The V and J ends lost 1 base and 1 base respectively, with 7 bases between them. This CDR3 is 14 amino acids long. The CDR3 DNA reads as TGTGCCAGCAGTGAAGTGGCAACGAACACTGAAGCTTTCTTT. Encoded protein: CASSEVATNTEAFF. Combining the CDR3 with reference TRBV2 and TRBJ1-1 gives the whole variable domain EPEVTQTPSHQVTQMGQEVILRCVPISNHLYFYWYRQILGQKVEFLVSFYNNEISEKSEIFDDQFSVERPDGSNFTLKIRSTKLEDSAMYFCASSEVATNTEAFFGQGTRLTVV.

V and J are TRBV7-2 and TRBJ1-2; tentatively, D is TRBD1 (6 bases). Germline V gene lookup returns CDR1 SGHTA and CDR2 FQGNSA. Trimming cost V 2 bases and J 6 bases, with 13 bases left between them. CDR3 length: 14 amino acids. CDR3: CASSLLGQGHGYTF. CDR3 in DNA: TGTGCCAGCAGCTTATTAGGTCAGGGGCATGGCTACACCTTC.

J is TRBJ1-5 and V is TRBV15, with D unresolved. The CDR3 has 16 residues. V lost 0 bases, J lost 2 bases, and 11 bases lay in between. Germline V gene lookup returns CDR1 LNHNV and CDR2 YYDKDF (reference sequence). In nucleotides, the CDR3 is TGTGCCACCAGCAGAGAGTTGATGATAGGCAATCAGCCCCAGCATTTT. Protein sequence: CATSRELMIGNQPQHF.

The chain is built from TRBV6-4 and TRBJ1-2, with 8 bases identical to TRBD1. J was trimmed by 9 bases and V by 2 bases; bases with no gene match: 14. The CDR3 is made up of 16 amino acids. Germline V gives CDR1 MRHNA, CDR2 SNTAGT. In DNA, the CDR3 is TGTGCCAGCAGTGACCGCTGGACAGGGTCGGTGTATAGCTACACCTTC. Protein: CASSDRWTGSVYSYTF.

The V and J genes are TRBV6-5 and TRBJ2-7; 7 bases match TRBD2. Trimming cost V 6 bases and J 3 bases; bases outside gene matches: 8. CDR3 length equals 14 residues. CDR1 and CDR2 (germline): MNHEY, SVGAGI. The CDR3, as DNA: TGTGCCAGCAGCCACCGGGACTACCTCTACGAGCAGTACTTC. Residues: CASSHRDYLYEQYF.

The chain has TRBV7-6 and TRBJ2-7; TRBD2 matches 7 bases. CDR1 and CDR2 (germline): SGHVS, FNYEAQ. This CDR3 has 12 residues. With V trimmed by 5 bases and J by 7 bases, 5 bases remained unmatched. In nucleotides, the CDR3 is TGTGCCAGCAGCCGAGAGGGAGGGGAGCAGTACTTC. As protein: CASSREGGEQYF. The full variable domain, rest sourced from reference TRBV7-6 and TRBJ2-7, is GAGVSQSPRYKVTKRGQDVALRCDPISGHVSLYWYRQALGQGPEFLTYFNYEAQQDKSGLPNDRFSAERPEGSISTLTIQRTEQRDSAMYRCASSREGGEQYFGPGTRLTVT.

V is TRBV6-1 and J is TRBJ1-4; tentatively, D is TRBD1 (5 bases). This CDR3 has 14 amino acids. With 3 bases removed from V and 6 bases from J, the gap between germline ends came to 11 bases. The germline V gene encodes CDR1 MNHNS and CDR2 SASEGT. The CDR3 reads CASSEGGSHEKLFF. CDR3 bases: TGTGCCAGCAGTGAGGGGGGGAGTCATGAAAAACTGTTTTTT.

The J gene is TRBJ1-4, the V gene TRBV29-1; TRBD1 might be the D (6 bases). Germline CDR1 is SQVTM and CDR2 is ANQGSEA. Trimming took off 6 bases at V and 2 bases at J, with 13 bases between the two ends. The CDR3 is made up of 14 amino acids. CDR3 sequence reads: CSVRDTSTNEKLFF. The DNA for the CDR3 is TGCAGCGTCCGGGACACCTCTACTAATGAAAAACTGTTTTTT.

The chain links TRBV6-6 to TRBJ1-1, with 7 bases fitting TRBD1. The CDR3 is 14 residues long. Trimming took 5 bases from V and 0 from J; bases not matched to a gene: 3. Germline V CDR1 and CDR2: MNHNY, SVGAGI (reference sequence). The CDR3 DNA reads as TGTGCCAGCAGTCGGCAGGGGGTGAACACTGAAGCTTTCTTT. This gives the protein CASSRQGVNTEAFF.

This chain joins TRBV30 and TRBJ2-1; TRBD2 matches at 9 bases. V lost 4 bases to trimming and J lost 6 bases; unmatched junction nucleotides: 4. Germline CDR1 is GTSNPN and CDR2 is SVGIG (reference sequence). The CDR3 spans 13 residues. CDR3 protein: CAWTGTSTNEQFF. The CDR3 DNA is TGTGCCTGGACCGGGACTAGCACCAATGAGCAGTTCTTC.

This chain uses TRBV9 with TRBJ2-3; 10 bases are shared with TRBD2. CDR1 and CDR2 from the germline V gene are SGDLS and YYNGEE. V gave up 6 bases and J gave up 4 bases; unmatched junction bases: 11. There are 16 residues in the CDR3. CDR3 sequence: CASTFLAGVGADTQYF. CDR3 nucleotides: TGTGCCAGCACCTTTCTAGCGGGAGTAGGTGCAGATACGCAGTATTTT.

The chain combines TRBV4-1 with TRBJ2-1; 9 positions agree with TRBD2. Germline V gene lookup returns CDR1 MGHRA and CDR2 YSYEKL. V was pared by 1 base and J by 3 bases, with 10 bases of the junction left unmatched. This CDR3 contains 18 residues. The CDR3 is CASSQGWGSSGSYNEQFF. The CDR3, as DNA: TGCGCCAGCAGCCAAGGGTGGGGCAGTAGCGGGAGCTACAATGAGCAGTTCTTC.

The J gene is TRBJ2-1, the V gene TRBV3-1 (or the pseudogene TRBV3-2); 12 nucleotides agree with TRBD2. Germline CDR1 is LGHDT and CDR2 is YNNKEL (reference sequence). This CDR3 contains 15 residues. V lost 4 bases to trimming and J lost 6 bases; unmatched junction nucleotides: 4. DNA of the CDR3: TGTGCCAGCAGCCCTAGCGGGAGGGCCGTCAATGAGCAGTTCTTC. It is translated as CASSPSGRAVNEQFF.

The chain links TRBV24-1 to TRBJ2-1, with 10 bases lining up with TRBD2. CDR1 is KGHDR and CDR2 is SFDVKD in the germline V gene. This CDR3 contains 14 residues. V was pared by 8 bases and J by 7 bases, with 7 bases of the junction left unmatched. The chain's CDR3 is CATKSPGLANEQFF. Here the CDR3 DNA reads TGTGCCACCAAGTCCCCGGGACTAGCGAATGAGCAGTTCTTC.

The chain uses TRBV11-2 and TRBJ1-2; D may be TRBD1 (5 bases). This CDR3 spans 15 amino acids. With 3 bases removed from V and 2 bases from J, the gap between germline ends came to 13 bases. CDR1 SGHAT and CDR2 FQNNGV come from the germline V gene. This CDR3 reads CASSFQGGTNYGYTF. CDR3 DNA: TGTGCCAGCAGCTTTCAGGGAGGAACCAACTATGGCTACACCTTC. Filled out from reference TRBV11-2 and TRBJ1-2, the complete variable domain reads EAGVAQSPRYKIIEKRQSVAFWCNPISGHATLYWYQQILGQGPKLLIQFQNNGVVDDSQLPKDRFSAERLKGVDSTLKIQPAKLEDSAVYLCASSFQGGTNYGYTFGSGTRLTVV.

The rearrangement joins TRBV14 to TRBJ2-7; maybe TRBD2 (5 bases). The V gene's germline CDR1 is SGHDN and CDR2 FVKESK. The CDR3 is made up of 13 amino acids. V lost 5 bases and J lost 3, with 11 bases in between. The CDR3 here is CASSLLGLYEQYF. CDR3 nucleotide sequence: TGTGCCAGCAGCTTGCTCGGACTCTACGAGCAGTACTTC.

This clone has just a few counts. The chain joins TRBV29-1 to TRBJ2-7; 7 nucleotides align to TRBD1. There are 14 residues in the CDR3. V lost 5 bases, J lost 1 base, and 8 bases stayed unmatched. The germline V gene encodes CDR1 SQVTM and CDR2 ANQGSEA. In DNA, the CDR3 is TGCAGCGTTTCAGGACAGGTTAATTCCTACGAGCAGTACTTC. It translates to CSVSGQVNSYEQYF.